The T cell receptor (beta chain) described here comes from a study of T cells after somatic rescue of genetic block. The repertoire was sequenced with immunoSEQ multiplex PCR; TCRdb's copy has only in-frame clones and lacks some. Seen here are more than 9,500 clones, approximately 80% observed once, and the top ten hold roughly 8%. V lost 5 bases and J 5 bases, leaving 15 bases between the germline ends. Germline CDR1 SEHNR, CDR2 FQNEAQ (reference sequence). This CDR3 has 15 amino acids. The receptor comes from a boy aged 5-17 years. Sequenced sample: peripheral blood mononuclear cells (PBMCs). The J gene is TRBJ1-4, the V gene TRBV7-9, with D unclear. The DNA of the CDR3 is TGTGCCAGCAGCCCCTGGGAAGGACTCAATGAAAAACTGTTTTTT. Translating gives CASSPWEGLNEKLFF.